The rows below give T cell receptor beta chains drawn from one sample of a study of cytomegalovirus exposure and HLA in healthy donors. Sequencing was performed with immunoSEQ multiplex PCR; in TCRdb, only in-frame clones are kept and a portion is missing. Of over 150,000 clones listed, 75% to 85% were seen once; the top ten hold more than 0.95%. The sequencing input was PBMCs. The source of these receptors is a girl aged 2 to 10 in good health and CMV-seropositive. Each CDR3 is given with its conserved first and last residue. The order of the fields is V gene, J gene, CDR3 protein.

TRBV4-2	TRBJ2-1	CASSPPRGGLNEQFF
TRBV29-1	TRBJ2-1	CSVEEGVREQFF
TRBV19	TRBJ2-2	CASRSQGPRNTGELFF
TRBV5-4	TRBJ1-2	CASSPDRGYGYTF
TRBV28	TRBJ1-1	CASSTGGPPNTEAFF
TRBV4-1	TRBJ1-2	CASSLQGFRGYGYTF
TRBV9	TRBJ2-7	CASSVANGLAGDYEQYF
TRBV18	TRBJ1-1	CASSPLNKMNTEAFF
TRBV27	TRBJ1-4	CASRRTGGRGNNEKLFF
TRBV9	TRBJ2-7	CASSVGTGQGTYEQYF
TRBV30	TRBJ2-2	CACGLAGHTGELFF
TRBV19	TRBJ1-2	CASSLGGSYGYTF
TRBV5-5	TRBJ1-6	CASSRGQSSYNSPLHF
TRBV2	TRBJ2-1	CASSKGGSSYNEQFF
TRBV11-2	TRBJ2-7	CASSLSQQPYEQYF
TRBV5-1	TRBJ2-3	CASSFVPSQDTQYF
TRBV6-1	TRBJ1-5	CASPSSGGENRPQHF
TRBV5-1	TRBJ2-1	CASSLGGGVRDEQFF
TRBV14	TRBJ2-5	CASSQGGRAQYF
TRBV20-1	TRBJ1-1	CSANEWGVF
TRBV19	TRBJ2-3	CASSGPITDTQYF
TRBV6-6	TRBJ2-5	CASSLALRLADETQYF
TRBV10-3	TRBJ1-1	CAIRGQDTEAFF
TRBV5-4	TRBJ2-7	CASSLVGGTYEQYF
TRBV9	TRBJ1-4	CASSGGGTNEKLFF
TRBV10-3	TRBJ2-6	CAISEPGVASGANVLTF
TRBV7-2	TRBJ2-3	CASRGGEAGFRDTQYF
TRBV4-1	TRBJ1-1	CASSQENRGRTRSEAFF
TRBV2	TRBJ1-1	CASSATGYEAFF
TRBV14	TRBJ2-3	CASSQDRGATQYF
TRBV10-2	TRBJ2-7	CASSGQARDEQYF
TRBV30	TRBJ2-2	CAWNTGGRGRFSGELFF
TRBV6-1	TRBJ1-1	CASRVGQGNTEAFF
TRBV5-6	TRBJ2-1	CASSIWEGRIRNEQFF
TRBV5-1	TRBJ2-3	CASSLGLAGGLDTQYF
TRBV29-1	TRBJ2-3	CSVKDSGGASDTQYF
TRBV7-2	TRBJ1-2	CASSQKPENYGYTF
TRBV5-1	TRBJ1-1	CASTPVPRGNTEAFF
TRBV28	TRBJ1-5	CASTDSPNRPQHF
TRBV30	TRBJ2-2	CASEVGLANTGELFF
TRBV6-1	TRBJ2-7	CASSAGQSYEQYF
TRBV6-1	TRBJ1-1	CASSGTWAYTEAFF
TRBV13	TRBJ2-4	CASSLEGQGGTLGNIQYF
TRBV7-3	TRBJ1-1	CASSGGTGPTEAFF
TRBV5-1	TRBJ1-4	CASGAGSSDEKLFF
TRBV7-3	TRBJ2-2	CASSLDTNTGELFF
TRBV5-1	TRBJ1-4	CASSLGPGQGKINEKLFF
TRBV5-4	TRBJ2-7	CASSSRDTYEQYF
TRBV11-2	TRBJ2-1	CASSARTSGRTDEQFF
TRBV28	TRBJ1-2	CASSLFSQGGMRGYTF
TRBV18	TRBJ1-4	CASSTGIEKLFF
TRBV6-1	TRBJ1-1	CASSETLDRDPEAFF
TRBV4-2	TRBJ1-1	CASSQPSGANTEAFF
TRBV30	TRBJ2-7	CAWRGQGFGEQYF
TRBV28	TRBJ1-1	CASSFGDRGLLNTEAFF
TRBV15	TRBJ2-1	CATSRDRGSYNEQFF
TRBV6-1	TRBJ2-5	CASRLAERETQYF
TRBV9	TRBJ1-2	CASSTATGPRGYTF
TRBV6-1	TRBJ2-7	CASRSTRGFLYEQYF
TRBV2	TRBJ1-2	CASRQDYGYTF